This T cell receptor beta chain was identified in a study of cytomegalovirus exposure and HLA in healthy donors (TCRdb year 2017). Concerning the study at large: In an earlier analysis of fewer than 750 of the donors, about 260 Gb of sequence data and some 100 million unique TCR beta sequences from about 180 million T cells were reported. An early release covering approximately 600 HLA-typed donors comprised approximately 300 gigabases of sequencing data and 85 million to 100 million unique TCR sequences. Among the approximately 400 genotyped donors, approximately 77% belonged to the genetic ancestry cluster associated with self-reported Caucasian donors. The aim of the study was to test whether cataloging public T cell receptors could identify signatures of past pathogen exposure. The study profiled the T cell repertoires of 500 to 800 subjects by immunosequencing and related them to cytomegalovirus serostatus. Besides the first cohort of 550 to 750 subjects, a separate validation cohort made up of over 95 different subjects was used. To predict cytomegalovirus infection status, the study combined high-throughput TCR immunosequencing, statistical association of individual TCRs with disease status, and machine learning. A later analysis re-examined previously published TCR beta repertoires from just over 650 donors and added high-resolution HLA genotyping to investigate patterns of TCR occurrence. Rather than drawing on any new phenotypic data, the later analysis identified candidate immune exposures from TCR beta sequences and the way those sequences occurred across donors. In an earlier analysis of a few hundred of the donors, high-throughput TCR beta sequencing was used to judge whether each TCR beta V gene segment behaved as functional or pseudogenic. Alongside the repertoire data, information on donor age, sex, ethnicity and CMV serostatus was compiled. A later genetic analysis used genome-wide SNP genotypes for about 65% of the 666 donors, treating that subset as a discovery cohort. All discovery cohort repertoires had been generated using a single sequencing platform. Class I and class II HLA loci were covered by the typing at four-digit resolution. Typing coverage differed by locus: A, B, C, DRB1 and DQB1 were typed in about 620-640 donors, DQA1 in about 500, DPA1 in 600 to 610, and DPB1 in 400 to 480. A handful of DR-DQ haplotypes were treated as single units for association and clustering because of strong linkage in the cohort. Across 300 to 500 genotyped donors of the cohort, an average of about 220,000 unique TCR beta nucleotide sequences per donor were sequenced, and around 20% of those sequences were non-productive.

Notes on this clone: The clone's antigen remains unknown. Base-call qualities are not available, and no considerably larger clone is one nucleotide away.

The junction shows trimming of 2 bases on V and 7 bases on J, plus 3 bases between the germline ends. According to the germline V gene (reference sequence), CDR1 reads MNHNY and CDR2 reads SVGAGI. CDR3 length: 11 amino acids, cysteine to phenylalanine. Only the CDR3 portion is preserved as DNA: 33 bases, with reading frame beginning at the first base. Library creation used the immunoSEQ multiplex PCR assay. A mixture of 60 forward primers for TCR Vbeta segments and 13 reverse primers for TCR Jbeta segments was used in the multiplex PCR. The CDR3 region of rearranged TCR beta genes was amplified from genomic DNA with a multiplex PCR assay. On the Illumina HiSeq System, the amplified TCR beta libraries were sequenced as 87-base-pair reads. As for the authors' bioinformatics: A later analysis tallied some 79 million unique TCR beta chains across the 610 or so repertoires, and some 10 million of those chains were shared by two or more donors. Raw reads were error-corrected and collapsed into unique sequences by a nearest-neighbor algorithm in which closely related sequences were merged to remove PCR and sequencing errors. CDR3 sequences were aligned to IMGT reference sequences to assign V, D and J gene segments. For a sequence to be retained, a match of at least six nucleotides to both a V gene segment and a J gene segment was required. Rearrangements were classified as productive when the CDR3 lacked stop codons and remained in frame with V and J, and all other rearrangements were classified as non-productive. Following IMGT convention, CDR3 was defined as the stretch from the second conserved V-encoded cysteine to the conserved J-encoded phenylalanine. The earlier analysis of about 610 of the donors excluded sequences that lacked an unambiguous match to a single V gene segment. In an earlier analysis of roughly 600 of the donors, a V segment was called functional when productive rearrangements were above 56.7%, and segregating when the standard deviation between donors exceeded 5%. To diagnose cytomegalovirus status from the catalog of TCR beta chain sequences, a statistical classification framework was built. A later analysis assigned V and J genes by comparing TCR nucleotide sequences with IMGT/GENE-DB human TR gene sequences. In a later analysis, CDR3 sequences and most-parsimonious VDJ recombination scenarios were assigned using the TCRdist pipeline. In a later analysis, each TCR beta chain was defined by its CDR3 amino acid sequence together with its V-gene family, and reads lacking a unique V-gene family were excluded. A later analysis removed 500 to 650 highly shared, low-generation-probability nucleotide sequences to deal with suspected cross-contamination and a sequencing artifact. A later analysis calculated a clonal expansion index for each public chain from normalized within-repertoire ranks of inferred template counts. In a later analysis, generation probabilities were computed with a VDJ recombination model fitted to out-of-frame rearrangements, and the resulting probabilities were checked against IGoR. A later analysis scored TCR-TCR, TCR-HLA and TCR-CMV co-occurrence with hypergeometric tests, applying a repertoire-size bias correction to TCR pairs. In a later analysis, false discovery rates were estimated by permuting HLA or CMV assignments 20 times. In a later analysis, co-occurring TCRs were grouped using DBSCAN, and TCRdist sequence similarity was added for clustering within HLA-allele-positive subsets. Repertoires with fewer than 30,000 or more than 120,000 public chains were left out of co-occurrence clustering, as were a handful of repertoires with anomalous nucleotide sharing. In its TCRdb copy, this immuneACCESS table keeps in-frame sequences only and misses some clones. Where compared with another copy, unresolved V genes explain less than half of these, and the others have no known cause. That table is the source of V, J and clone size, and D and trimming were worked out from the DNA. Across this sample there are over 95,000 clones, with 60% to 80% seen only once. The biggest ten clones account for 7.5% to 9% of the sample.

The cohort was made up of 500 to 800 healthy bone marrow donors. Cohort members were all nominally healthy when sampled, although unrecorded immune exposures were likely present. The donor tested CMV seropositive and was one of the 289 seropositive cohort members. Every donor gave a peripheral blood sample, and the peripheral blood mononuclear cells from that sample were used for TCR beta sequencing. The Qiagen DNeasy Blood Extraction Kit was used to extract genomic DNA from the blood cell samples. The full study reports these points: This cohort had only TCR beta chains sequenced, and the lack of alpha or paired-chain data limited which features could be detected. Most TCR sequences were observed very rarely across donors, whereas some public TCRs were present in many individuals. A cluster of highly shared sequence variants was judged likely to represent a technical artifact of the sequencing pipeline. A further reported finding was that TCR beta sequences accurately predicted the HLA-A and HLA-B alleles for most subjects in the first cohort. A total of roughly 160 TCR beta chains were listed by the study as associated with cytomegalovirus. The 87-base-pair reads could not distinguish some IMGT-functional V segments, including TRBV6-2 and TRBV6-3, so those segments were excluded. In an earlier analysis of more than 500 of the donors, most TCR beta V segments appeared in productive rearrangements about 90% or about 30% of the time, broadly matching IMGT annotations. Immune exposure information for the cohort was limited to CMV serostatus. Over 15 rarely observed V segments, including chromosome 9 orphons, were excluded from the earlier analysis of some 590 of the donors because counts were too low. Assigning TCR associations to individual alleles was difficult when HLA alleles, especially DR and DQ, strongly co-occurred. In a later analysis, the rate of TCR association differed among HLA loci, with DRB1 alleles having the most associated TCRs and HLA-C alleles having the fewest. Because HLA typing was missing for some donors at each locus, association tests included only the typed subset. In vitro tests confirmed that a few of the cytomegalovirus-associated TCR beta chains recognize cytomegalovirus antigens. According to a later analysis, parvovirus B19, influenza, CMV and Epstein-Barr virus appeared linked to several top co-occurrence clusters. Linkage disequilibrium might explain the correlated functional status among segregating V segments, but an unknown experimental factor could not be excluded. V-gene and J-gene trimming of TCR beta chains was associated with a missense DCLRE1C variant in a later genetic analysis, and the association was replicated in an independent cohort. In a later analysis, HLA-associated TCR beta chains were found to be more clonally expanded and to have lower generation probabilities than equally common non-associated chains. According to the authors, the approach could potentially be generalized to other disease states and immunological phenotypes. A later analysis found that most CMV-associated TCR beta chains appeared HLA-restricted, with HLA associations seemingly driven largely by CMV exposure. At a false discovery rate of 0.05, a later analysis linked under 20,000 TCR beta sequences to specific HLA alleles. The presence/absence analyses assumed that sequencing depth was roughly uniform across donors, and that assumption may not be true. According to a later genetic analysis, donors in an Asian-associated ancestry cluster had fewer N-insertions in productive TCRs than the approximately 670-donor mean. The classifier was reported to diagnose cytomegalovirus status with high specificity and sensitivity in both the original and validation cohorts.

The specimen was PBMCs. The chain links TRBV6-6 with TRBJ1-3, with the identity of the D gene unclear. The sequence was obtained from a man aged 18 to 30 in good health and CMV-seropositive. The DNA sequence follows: TGTGCCAGCAGTTACGAGAACACCATATATTTT. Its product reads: CASSYENTIYF.